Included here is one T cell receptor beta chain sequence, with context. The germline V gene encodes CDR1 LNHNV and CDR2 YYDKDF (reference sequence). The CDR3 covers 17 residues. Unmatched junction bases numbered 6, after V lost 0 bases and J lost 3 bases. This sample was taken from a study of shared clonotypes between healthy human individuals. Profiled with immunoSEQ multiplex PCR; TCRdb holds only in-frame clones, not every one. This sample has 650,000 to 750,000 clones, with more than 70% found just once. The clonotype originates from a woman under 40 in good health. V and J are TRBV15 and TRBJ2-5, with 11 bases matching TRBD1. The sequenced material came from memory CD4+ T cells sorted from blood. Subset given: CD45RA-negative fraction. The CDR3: CATSRDLGTGGKETQYF. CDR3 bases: TGTGCCACCAGCAGAGATCTGGGGACAGGGGGGAAAGAGACCCAGTACTTC.